Shown below are 2 T cell receptor beta chains from a single sample sequenced in a study of blood T cell repertoires in COVID-19. The data were produced by immunoSEQ multiplex PCR, yet TCRdb's version contains in-frame clones alone and is incomplete. This repertoire shows over 140,000 clones, over 65% found once; its top ten account for 3.5% to 5%. The material sequenced was peripheral blood. The receptors here all came from a woman of 80 years or more with active or convalescent COVID-19.

The chain uses TRBV28 and TRBJ2-4; possibly TRBD1 for D (5 bases). The CDR3 has 15 residues. Germline CDR1 and CDR2: MDHEN and SYDVKM. The germline V and J ends were trimmed by 3 bases and 4 bases, with 13 bases remaining between them. The CDR3 reads CASSLTASRKNIQYF. The DNA of the CDR3 is TGTGCCAGCAGTTTGACAGCCTCGCGAAAAAACATTCAGTACTTC.

CDR3 residues: CASSPRTVEHPGNTIYF. The CDR3 DNA sequence: TGCGCCAGCAGCCCGAGGACAGTCGAACATCCTGGAAACACCATATATTTT. V gene TRBV5-1 combines with J gene TRBJ1-3; a possible D gene is TRBD1 (6 bases). The V gene's germline CDR1 is SGHRS and CDR2 YFSETQ. Trimming left V 4 bases short and J 2 bases short, with 19 bases between. The CDR3 length is 17 residues.